The rows below give T cell receptor beta chains drawn from one sample of a study of blood T cell repertoires in COVID-19. Sequenced by immunoSEQ multiplex PCR; TCRdb stores in-frame clones only, minus some. Seen here are around 150,000 clones, about four fifths observed once, and the top ten hold about 15%. The source material was peripheral blood. The receptor set was obtained from an elderly woman with acute or convalescent COVID-19. Both conserved end residues are part of each CDR3. D genes are given only for firm matches. The size field is filled for only some rows; it gives once, few, many or a size class.

>TRBJ1-4|few|-|TRBV11-2
TGTGCCAGCAGCTTTGGATCGGGACTCGGTCGTGAAAAACTGTTTTTT
CASSFGSGLGREKLFF
>TRBJ2-7|-|TRBD2|TRBV5-6
TGTGCCAGCAGCTTGCGGACTAGCGGGGCCTCCTACGAGCAGTACTTC
CASSLRTSGASYEQYF
>TRBJ2-7|-|TRBD1|TRBV6-6
TGTGCCAGCAGCAACAGGGGGACAAACGAGCAGTACTTC
CASSNRGTNEQYF
>TRBJ1-4|-|-|TRBV28
TGTGCCAGCAGTTTCGGGGGGGATTTCGGAAAACTGTTTTTT
CASSFGGDFGKLFF
>TRBJ2-2|-|TRBD2|TRBV7-2
TGTGCCAGCAGCTACGGGGGGGCGGTCGCCGGGGAGCTGTTTTTT
CASSYGGAVAGELFF
>TRBJ2-1|-|-|TRBV5-1
TGCGCCAGCAGCTTAGGGGGACGGAGCCCCTACAATGAGCAGTTCTTC
CASSLGGRSPYNEQFF
>TRBJ2-5|-|-|TRBV5-1
TGCGCCAGCAGCGGGGAGGCTAGCTTGGAGACCCAGTACTTC
CASSGEASLETQYF
>TRBJ1-2|-|TRBD1|TRBV28
TGTGCCAGCAGCCCCCCCGGGACAGGATATAACTATGGCTACACCTTC
CASSPPGTGYNYGYTF
>TRBJ1-5|-|TRBD1|TRBV7-2
TGTGCCAGCAGCCTTCGACAGGGGGCCCAGCCCCAGCATTTT
CASSLRQGAQPQHF
>TRBJ2-6|-|TRBD2|TRBV9
TGTGCCAGCAGCCTCGTAGGCGGGGGGACTGGGGCCAACGTCCTGACTTTC
CASSLVGGGTGANVLTF
>TRBJ1-2|-|TRBD1|TRBV30
TGTGCCTGGGGGACAGGTCTCTCCTATGGCTACACCTTC
CAWGTGLSYGYTF
>TRBJ2-1|many|TRBD2|TRBV19
TGTGCCAGTAGTACCTATAGCGGGGGGGTTAACAATGAGCAGTTCTTC
CASSTYSGGVNNEQFF
>TRBJ1-5|-|-|TRBV7-8
TGTGCCAGCAGCTTAGGCCAGGGCTACAATCAGCCCCAGCATTTT
CASSLGQGYNQPQHF
>TRBJ2-5|-|-|TRBV9
TGTGCCAGCAGCGTAGGTGCCCACGGGACAGTGGAGGGAGAGACCCAGTACTTC
CASSVGAHGTVEGETQYF
>TRBJ1-6|-|-|TRBV6-5
TGTGCCAGCGTCGGACAGTTTAATTCACCCCTCCACTTT
CASVGQFNSPLHF
>TRBJ2-7|-|TRBD1|TRBV5-1
TGCGCCAGCAGCTCCGTTACAGGGGTAATCTACGAGCAGTACTTC
CASSSVTGVIYEQYF
>TRBJ2-3|-|TRBD1|TRBV5-1
TGCGCCAGCAGCCCAGGACAGGGTTTAGATACGCAGTATTTT
CASSPGQGLDTQYF
>TRBJ2-3|-|-|TRBV21-1
TGTGCCAGCACCTGGCACCGGGAGGGCCGCACAGATACGCAGTATTTT
CASTWHREGRTDTQYF
>TRBJ2-5|few|TRBD2|TRBV6-6
TGTGCCAGCTGTGTAGCGGGAGAGACCCAGTACTTC
CASCVAGETQYF
>TRBJ2-2|-|-|TRBV7-2
TGTGCCAGCAGCTTAAGGTCAGCGCACCGCACCGGGGAGCTGTTTTTT
CASSLRSAHRTGELFF
>TRBJ1-5|-|TRBD1|TRBV18
TGTGCCAGCTCACGGCGGATGACAGGGTCCTATCAGCCCCAGCATTTT
CASSRRMTGSYQPQHF
>TRBJ2-2|-|TRBD1|TRBV24-1
TGTGCCACCACGGACAGGGGCCTGACCGGGGAGCTGTTTTTT
CATTDRGLTGELFF
>TRBJ1-2|-|TRBD1|TRBV29-1
TGCAGCGTTACTACCCGGGACAGTAACTATGGCTACACCTTC
CSVTTRDSNYGYTF
>TRBJ2-1|-|-|TRBV12-3/TRBV12-4
TGTGCCAGCAGTTTTCGGTACAATGAGCAGTTCTTC
CASSFRYNEQFF
>TRBJ1-1|-|-|TRBV6-1
TGTGCCAGCAGTCAAGGTTGGGGGCGCGGGTACACTGAAGCTTTCTTT
CASSQGWGRGYTEAFF
>TRBJ2-7|-|-|TRBV18
TGTGCCAGCTCACCTGTTAGGCAGGGGCTATCCTACGAGCAGTACTTC
CASSPVRQGLSYEQYF
>TRBJ1-1|-|TRBD1|TRBV6-2/TRBV6-3
TGTGCCAGCAGTCCCCGTCGACAGGGGGGTAACACTGAAGCTTTCTTT
CASSPRRQGGNTEAFF
>TRBJ2-3|-|TRBD2|TRBV3-1/TRBV3-2
TGTGCCAGCAGTTCGGGGGGGACAGATACGCAGTATTTT
CASSSGGTDTQYF
>TRBJ1-5|-|-|TRBV1
TGCACCAGCAGCCAAGATGGCATTTATAGCAATCAGCCCCAGCATTTT
CTSSQDGIYSNQPQHF
>TRBJ2-7|-|-|TRBV30
TGTGCCTGGAGTGTTGGGAGCTCCTACGAGCAGTACTTC
CAWSVGSSYEQYF
>TRBJ2-3|-|TRBD2|TRBV7-9
TGTGCCAGCAGCTTTCATAGCGGGAGATCAGATACGCAGTATTTT
CASSFHSGRSDTQYF
>TRBJ2-1|-|-|TRBV3-1/TRBV3-2
TGTGCCAGCAGTCTCGGAGGGCACAATGAGCAGTTCTTC
CASSLGGHNEQFF
>TRBJ1-4|few|-|TRBV5-4
TGTGCCAGCAGCCGGGGGGGGCAGGGCCCTAATGAAAAACTGTTTTTT
CASSRGGQGPNEKLFF
>TRBJ2-7|-|TRBD1|TRBV19
TGTGCCAGCCTTGCGACAGGGTCGGAAGAGCAGTACTTC
CASLATGSEEQYF
>TRBJ1-2|-|TRBD1|TRBV5-4
TGTGCCAGCAGCTTGGGGGCGGGACAGGGGGCGCGTGGCTACACCTTC
CASSLGAGQGARGYTF
>TRBJ2-2|-|-|TRBV24-1
TGTGCCACCAGCCTCAACACCGGGGAGCTGTTTTTT
CATSLNTGELFF
>TRBJ1-5|-|-|TRBV6-6
TGTGCCAGCAGCCCATACTCACCGGGACAGCCCCAGCATTTT
CASSPYSPGQPQHF
>TRBJ1-1|-|-|TRBV5-1
TGCGCCAGCAGCTCTGTCGCAGGAAGCACTGAAGCTTTCTTT
CASSSVAGSTEAFF
>TRBJ1-1|once|-|TRBV28
TGTGCCAGCAAAACAGGGAACACTGAAGCTTTCTTT
CASKTGNTEAFF
>TRBJ1-1|-|-|TRBV5-1
TGCGCCAGCAGCTTGGCCTTCGGTGGAGGGCAGGCTGAAGCTTTCTTT
CASSLAFGGGQAEAFF
>TRBJ2-3|-|TRBD2|TRBV29-1
TGCAGCGGGGGACTAGCGGGAGGATCCCGGAGCACAGATACGCAGTATTTT
CSGGLAGGSRSTDTQYF
>TRBJ1-2|-|-|TRBV27
TGTGCCAGCAGTATACAGCCATTCTATGGCTACACCTTC
CASSIQPFYGYTF
>TRBJ2-1|few|TRBD2|TRBV29-1
TGCAGCGTTGAAGATTTTCGCGAGACTAGCGGTTCCTACAATGAGCAGTTCTTC
CSVEDFRETSGSYNEQFF
>TRBJ1-2|-|-|TRBV28
TGTGCCAGCAGTCCTAACAGCCGAGCTAACTATGGCTACACCTTC
CASSPNSRANYGYTF
>TRBJ1-1|once|TRBD1|TRBV11-2
TGTGCCAGCAGCTTAGCGCCAGGGGGAGTGAGGACTGAAGCTTTCTTT
CASSLAPGGVRTEAFF
>TRBJ2-2|-|TRBD2|TRBV5-5
TGTGCCAGCAGATTCGGGGGGGCCAGCACCGGGGAGCTGTTTTTT
CASRFGGASTGELFF
>TRBJ2-3|-|TRBD2|TRBV10-3
TGTGCCATCAGTGTCCTAGCGGGGAGCACAGATACGCAGTATTTT
CAISVLAGSTDTQYF
>TRBJ2-5|-|TRBD1|TRBV7-2
TGTGCCAGCAGCTTAGCGCTTGGGACAGGGGTAGAGACCCAGTACTTC
CASSLALGTGVETQYF
>TRBJ1-4|-|-|TRBV3-1/TRBV3-2
TGTGCCAGCAGCCGCCTCAGGAATGAAAAACTGTTTTTT
CASSRLRNEKLFF
>TRBJ1-6|-|TRBD1|TRBV14
TGTGCCAGCACCCCCTTAGGACAGGGGGATTCCTATAATTCACCCCTCCACTTT
CASTPLGQGDSYNSPLHF
>TRBJ1-2|-|TRBD1|TRBV7-8
TGTGCCAGCAGCTTAGTAGGGACAGGTTTTCAATTCTATGGCTACACCTTC
CASSLVGTGFQFYGYTF
>TRBJ2-7|-|-|TRBV30
TGTGCCTGGAGTGGGGCGCGGGGCTACGAGCAGTACTTC
CAWSGARGYEQYF